Listed below are T cell receptor beta chains from one sample, sequenced in a study of cytomegalovirus exposure and HLA in healthy donors. The table came from immunoSEQ multiplex PCR; TCRdb's copy has only in-frame clones and leaves some out. In the table there are about 150,000 clones, 80% of which are singletons. Sequences were obtained from PBMCs. These receptors were taken from a male donor in good health and CMV-seronegative. The CDR3 runs from the conserved cysteine through the conserved F or W. The D gene is left open where the match is weak. Expanded clones are given a class, and other clones once, few, many or no size at all.

TRBJ2-3	-	17	-	TRBV14	CASSQMRLLRAGDTQYF	TGTGCCAGCAGCCAGATGAGACTGTTACGAGCCGGAGATACGCAGTATTTT
TRBJ2-2	-	13	-	TRBV9	CASSLMNTGELFF	TGTGCCAGCAGCTTAATGAACACCGGGGAGCTGTTTTTT
TRBJ1-1	TRBD1	14	few	TRBV5-1	CASSLGGQLTEAFF	TGCGCCAGCAGCTTGGGGGGACAGCTGACTGAAGCTTTCTTT
TRBJ2-7	-	10	-	TRBV30	CAWSGSEQYF	TGTGCCTGGAGCGGGAGCGAGCAGTACTTC
TRBJ2-2	TRBD2	15	-	TRBV7-6	CASSLRGLVTGELFF	TGTGCCAGCAGCTTAAGGGGACTAGTTACCGGGGAGCTGTTTTTT
TRBJ2-2	-	15	-	TRBV27	CASSFLVGNTGELFF	TGTGCCAGCAGTTTCCTGGTCGGTAACACCGGGGAGCTGTTTTTT
TRBJ2-7	-	14	-	TRBV11-2	CASSYRLRSDEQYF	TGTGCCAGCAGCTACCGACTAAGGTCCGACGAGCAGTACTTC
TRBJ1-2	-	13	-	TRBV19	CASSSAVRYGYTF	TGTGCCAGTAGTTCCGCGGTCCGCTATGGCTACACCTTC
TRBJ2-7	-	14	-	TRBV29-1	CTQPAGGVSYEQYF	TGCACCCAACCTGCCGGCGGGGTCTCCTACGAGCAGTACTTC
TRBJ2-7	TRBD2	16	-	TRBV5-4	CASSPASGGALREQYF	TGTGCCAGCAGCCCGGCGAGCGGGGGGGCCTTACGAGAGCAGTACTTC
TRBJ2-2	-	14	-	TRBV25-1	CASSEWLNTGELFF	TGTGCCAGCAGTGAATGGCTTAACACCGGGGAGCTGTTTTTT
TRBJ2-3	TRBD2	16	-	TRBV6-4	CASSDLASGGLDTQYF	TGTGCCAGCAGTGACCTTGCCAGCGGGGGATTAGATACGCAGTATTTT
TRBJ2-4	TRBD1	19	few	TRBV5-4	CASSSIPGQGPLAKNSQYF	TGTGCCAGCAGCTCTATTCCGGGACAGGGGCCACTAGCCAAAAACAGTCAGTACTTC
TRBJ1-5	-	13	-	TRBV5-1	CASSPGTQEPQHF	TGCGCCAGCAGCCCCGGGACACAAGAGCCCCAGCATTTT
TRBJ1-1	TRBD1	14	-	TRBV6-5	CASSTGDKNTEAFF	TGTGCCAGCAGTACAGGGGACAAGAACACTGAAGCTTTCTTT
TRBJ2-2	-	17	-	TRBV7-9	CASSSGLEDRGTGELFF	TGTGCCAGCAGCTCGGGCCTGGAAGACCGGGGGACCGGGGAGCTGTTTTTT
TRBJ1-2	TRBD1	16	-	TRBV4-1	CASSARDRGVNYGYTF	TGCGCCAGCAGCGCCCGGGACAGGGGAGTAAACTATGGCTACACCTTC
TRBJ2-2	-	15	-	TRBV6-5	CASSYSRQNTGELFF	TGTGCCAGCAGTTACTCGAGGCAGAACACCGGGGAGCTGTTTTTT
TRBJ2-3	TRBD1	16	once	TRBV11-3	CASSLGPNRGSDTQYF	TGTGCCAGCAGCTTAGGCCCGAACAGGGGATCAGATACGCAGTATTTT
TRBJ1-3	-	16	-	TRBV5-1	CASSLLTGFLGNTIYF	TGCGCCAGCAGCTTATTAACAGGTTTTCTAGGAAACACCATATATTTT
TRBJ2-7	TRBD1	16	-	TRBV11-2	CASSLKRGGTGGEQYF	TGTGCCAGCAGCTTAAAAAGGGGCGGGACAGGGGGAGAGCAGTACTTC
TRBJ1-4	-	15	-	TRBV15	CATSRSRGSAEKLFF	TGTGCCACCAGCAGATCTCGAGGGAGTGCGGAAAAACTGTTTTTT
TRBJ2-1	-	16	once	TRBV6-5	CASSYSLRARYNEQFF	TGTGCCAGCAGTTACTCCTTGAGGGCCAGGTACAATGAGCAGTTCTTC
TRBJ2-7	TRBD1	14	-	TRBV30	CAWSPGTGINEQYF	TGTGCCTGGAGTCCCGGGACAGGGATCAACGAGCAGTACTTC
TRBJ1-1	TRBD1	14	once	TRBV5-1	CASSPDRVGTEAFF	TGCGCCAGCAGCCCGGACAGGGTAGGCACTGAAGCTTTCTTT
TRBJ1-2	-	15	-	TRBV5-1	CASSLAVGQGYGYTF	TGCGCCAGCAGCTTGGCCGTTGGGCAGGGTTATGGCTACACCTTC
TRBJ2-7	-	13	-	TRBV7-9	CASSNGLMSEQYF	TGTGCCAGCAGCAACGGACTTATGAGCGAGCAGTACTTC
TRBJ2-2	-	12	-	TRBV19	CASRPEIGELFF	TGTGCCAGTAGACCAGAAATAGGGGAGCTGTTTTTT
TRBJ1-1	TRBD1	17	-	TRBV5-1	CASSLTGGGGTVTEAFF	TGCGCCAGCAGCTTGACAGGGGGCGGGGGGACAGTTACTGAAGCTTTCTTT
TRBJ2-7	-	12	-	TRBV7-8	CASSLWGGEQYF	TGTGCCAGCAGCTTATGGGGAGGCGAGCAGTACTTC
TRBJ1-4	-	17	-	TRBV10-2	CASSLRQTPATNEKLFF	TGCGCCAGCAGTCTGAGGCAGACTCCAGCAACTAATGAAAAACTGTTTTTT
TRBJ1-6	-	14	-	TRBV7-2	CASSLALGNSPLHF	TGTGCCAGCAGCTTAGCGCTCGGTAATTCACCCCTCCACTTT
TRBJ2-2	TRBD2	17	-	TRBV30	CAWRSYLSGGAGGELFF	TGTGCCTGGAGGTCCTATCTTAGCGGGGGGGCAGGCGGGGAGCTGTTTTTT
TRBJ1-6	TRBD1	15	once	TRBV5-1	CASSLITGDNSPLHF	TGCGCCAGCAGTTTAATTACAGGGGACAATTCACCCCTCCACTTT
TRBJ1-1	TRBD1	15	few	TRBV7-8	CASSPGQGLNTEAFF	TGTGCCAGCAGCCCAGGACAGGGGTTGAACACTGAAGCTTTCTTT
TRBJ2-7	TRBD2	17	once	TRBV5-4	CASSIGLAGTRSYEQYF	TGTGCCAGCAGCATAGGACTAGCGGGGACCCGCTCCTACGAGCAGTACTTC
TRBJ1-1	-	13	-	TRBV6-5	CASIKIEGTEAFF	TGTGCCAGCATCAAAATTGAGGGCACTGAAGCTTTCTTT
TRBJ2-1	-	15	-	TRBV7-6	CASSFDTYTYNEQFF	TGTGCCAGCAGCTTTGACACCTATACCTACAATGAGCAGTTCTTC
TRBJ1-1	TRBD1	14	-	TRBV6-5	CASSVRQGNTEAFF	TGTGCCAGCAGTGTCAGACAGGGGAACACTGAAGCTTTCTTT
TRBJ2-7	-	10	-	TRBV2	CASSAYEQYF	TGTGCCAGCAGCGCCTACGAGCAGTACTTC
TRBJ2-7	TRBD1	14	-	TRBV27	CASSWGTGHYEQYF	TGTGCCAGCAGTTGGGGGACAGGACATTACGAGCAGTACTTC
TRBJ2-5	-	13	once	TRBV29-1	CSVGSTSRETQYF	TGCAGCGTTGGTTCTACGTCCCGGGAGACCCAGTACTTC
TRBJ2-1	TRBD2	15	-	TRBV4-3	CASSQELASYNEQFF	TGCGCCAGCAGCCAAGAACTAGCGTCCTACAATGAGCAGTTCTTC
TRBJ1-5	-	15	-	TRBV5-1	CASSFGPGANQPQHF	-
TRBJ2-4	-	15	-	TRBV11-2	CASSSQVVGKNIQYF	TGTGCCAGCAGCTCACAGGTTGTTGGCAAAAACATTCAGTACTTC
TRBJ1-5	TRBD1	15	-	TRBV7-9	CASSLETGNNQPQHF	TGTGCCAGCAGCTTAGAGACAGGGAACAATCAGCCCCAGCATTTT
TRBJ1-1	TRBD1	14	-	TRBV14	CASSQEDRVTEAFF	TGTGCCAGCAGCCAAGAGGACAGGGTAACTGAAGCTTTCTTT
TRBJ2-3	TRBD1	15	-	TRBV9	CASSRSGQAPDTQYF	TGTGCCAGCAGCCGATCGGGACAGGCGCCAGATACGCAGTATTTT
TRBJ1-4	TRBD1	14	-	TRBV4-2	CASRPGQANEKLFF	TGTGCCAGCAGGCCGGGACAGGCTAATGAAAAACTGTTTTTT
TRBJ2-5	-	15	-	TRBV2	CASSEDRVQGETQYF	TGTGCCAGCAGTGAAGACAGGGTCCAGGGGGAGACCCAGTACTTC
TRBJ2-5	-	14	-	TRBV21-1	CASSKGTGEETQYF	TGTGCCAGCAGCAAGGGGACAGGGGAAGAGACCCAGTACTTC
TRBJ2-3	-	16	-	TRBV19	CASSIPTGFGSDTQYF	TGTGCCAGTAGTATCCCGACGGGGTTTGGGTCAGATACGCAGTATTTT
TRBJ2-4	TRBD1	13	-	TRBV5-6	CASSHGTENIQYF	TGTGCCAGCAGCCACGGGACAGAGAACATTCAGTACTTC